Listed below are T cell receptor beta chains from one sample, sequenced in a study of regulatory dendritic cells for organ transplantation. Data came from immunoSEQ multiplex PCR; TCRdb stores just in-frame clones and leaves some out. This table holds over 20,000 clones, about 70% found once. Sample: memory CD4+ T cells from blood. These receptors all stem from a human donor in good health. Both conserved end residues are part of each CDR3. The order of the fields is V gene, D gene, J gene, clone size, CDR3 DNA, CDR3 protein. The D gene is left open where the match is weak. Clone size, where shown, is once, few, many, or a class for clones that have expanded.

v_call: TRBV6-4; d_call: .; j_call: TRBJ2-7; clone_size: .; cdr3_nt: TGTGCCAGCAGCTTATCACAGGGACACGAGCAGTACTTC; cdr3_aa: CASSLSQGHEQYF
v_call: TRBV10-3; d_call: TRBD1; j_call: TRBJ2-3; clone_size: once; cdr3_nt: TGTGCCATGACTGGACAGGTCACAGATACGCAGTATTTT; cdr3_aa: CAMTGQVTDTQYF
v_call: TRBV6-5; d_call: TRBD1; j_call: TRBJ1-5; clone_size: once; cdr3_nt: TGTGCCAGCAGTTCGGACAGGTCCTATCGACCCCAGCATTTT; cdr3_aa: CASSSDRSYRPQHF
v_call: TRBV5-1; d_call: TRBD2; j_call: TRBJ2-3; clone_size: .; cdr3_nt: TGCGCCAGCAGCTTCTTCGGCGGGGGGTCGACAGATACGCAGTATTTT; cdr3_aa: CASSFFGGGSTDTQYF
v_call: TRBV16; d_call: .; j_call: TRBJ2-7; clone_size: .; cdr3_nt: TGTGCCAGCAGCCAGAGTTACGAGCAGTACTTC; cdr3_aa: CASSQSYEQYF
v_call: TRBV5-1; d_call: .; j_call: TRBJ1-1; clone_size: .; cdr3_nt: TGCGCCAGCAGCCAAGCCGACAGGTTCACTGAAGCTTTCTTT; cdr3_aa: CASSQADRFTEAFF
v_call: TRBV7-7; d_call: .; j_call: TRBJ2-2; clone_size: .; cdr3_nt: TGTGCCTCCCGAGGGGGGGGGTCCACCGGGGAGCTGTTTTTT; cdr3_aa: CASRGGGSTGELFF
v_call: TRBV30; d_call: .; j_call: TRBJ2-2; clone_size: .; cdr3_nt: TGTGCCTGGAGTGTGGGGGCCCAGAACACCGGGGAGCTGTTTTTT; cdr3_aa: CAWSVGAQNTGELFF
v_call: TRBV7-2; d_call: .; j_call: TRBJ2-7; clone_size: few; cdr3_nt: TGTGCCAGCACTGTGACTTACTCCTCCTACGAGCAGTACTTC; cdr3_aa: CASTVTYSSYEQYF
v_call: TRBV19; d_call: TRBD1; j_call: TRBJ2-5; clone_size: .; cdr3_nt: TGTGCCAGTAACGCAGGGGGACAAGGGACCCAGTACTTC; cdr3_aa: CASNAGGQGTQYF
v_call: TRBV7-8; d_call: TRBD2; j_call: TRBJ2-7; clone_size: once; cdr3_nt: TGTGCCAGCAGTTCCGGGACTAACTCCTACGAGCAGTACTTC; cdr3_aa: CASSSGTNSYEQYF
v_call: TRBV6-4; d_call: TRBD1; j_call: TRBJ1-2; clone_size: once; cdr3_nt: TGTGCCAGCAGGAGGACAGGGGACTATGGCTACACCTTC; cdr3_aa: CASRRTGDYGYTF
v_call: TRBV5-1; d_call: TRBD1; j_call: TRBJ1-1; clone_size: .; cdr3_nt: TGCGCCAGCAGCGCGAGAACGGGACAGGGGGCGCGGGGCACTGAAGCTTTCTTT; cdr3_aa: CASSARTGQGARGTEAFF
v_call: TRBV11-2; d_call: TRBD1; j_call: TRBJ1-6; clone_size: .; cdr3_nt: TGTGCCAGCAGAGAACAGGGGAGGACAAGGTCACCCCTCCACTTT; cdr3_aa: CASREQGRTRSPLHF
v_call: TRBV5-1; d_call: TRBD2; j_call: TRBJ2-1; clone_size: .; cdr3_nt: TGCGCCAGCAGCTTGGGATCGGGGGGGGGATACAATGAGCAGTTCTTC; cdr3_aa: CASSLGSGGGYNEQFF
v_call: TRBV19; d_call: TRBD2; j_call: TRBJ2-1; clone_size: .; cdr3_nt: TGTGCCAGTAGTCCTCCCCAACAGCGGGGGTACAATGAGCAGTTCTTC; cdr3_aa: CASSPPQQRGYNEQFF
v_call: TRBV11-3; d_call: .; j_call: TRBJ1-1; clone_size: .; cdr3_nt: TGTGCCAGCAGCTTATACCCGGGACAAAACACTGAAGCTTTCTTT; cdr3_aa: CASSLYPGQNTEAFF
v_call: TRBV7-2; d_call: .; j_call: TRBJ2-3; clone_size: once; cdr3_nt: TGTGCCAGCAGCTCAACAGATACGCAGTATTTT; cdr3_aa: CASSSTDTQYF
v_call: TRBV20-1; d_call: .; j_call: TRBJ1-1; clone_size: few; cdr3_nt: TGCAGTGCTGGGACTCCGTTAGGAGCTTTCTTT; cdr3_aa: CSAGTPLGAFF
v_call: TRBV7-9; d_call: .; j_call: TRBJ2-1; clone_size: .; cdr3_nt: TGTGCCAGCAGCTTAGGAGCGGGCCGCTACAATGAGCAGTTCTTC; cdr3_aa: CASSLGAGRYNEQFF
v_call: TRBV7-9; d_call: TRBD1; j_call: TRBJ1-2; clone_size: .; cdr3_nt: TGTGCCAGCAGCCAAGCCCGGGACAGAGTACATGGCTACACCTTC; cdr3_aa: CASSQARDRVHGYTF
v_call: TRBV7-8; d_call: .; j_call: TRBJ1-3; clone_size: .; cdr3_nt: TGTGCCAGCAGCTTATATGGGGGCAGAAACACCATATATTTT; cdr3_aa: CASSLYGGRNTIYF
v_call: TRBV4-3; d_call: .; j_call: TRBJ2-3; clone_size: .; cdr3_nt: TGCGCCAGCAGCCAAGAGCGAGGGCGAATGGATACGCAGTATTTT; cdr3_aa: CASSQERGRMDTQYF
v_call: TRBV11-2; d_call: TRBD2; j_call: TRBJ2-7; clone_size: once; cdr3_nt: TGTGCCAGCAGCTTAGTAGCGGGGGGGGCGTACGAGCAGTACTTC; cdr3_aa: CASSLVAGGAYEQYF
v_call: TRBV2; d_call: TRBD1; j_call: TRBJ2-3; clone_size: .; cdr3_nt: TGTGCCAGCATGGGGACAGGTTACACAGATACGCAGTATTTT; cdr3_aa: CASMGTGYTDTQYF
v_call: TRBV27; d_call: .; j_call: TRBJ1-1; clone_size: .; cdr3_nt: TGTGCCAGCAGGAGGGAGTCCACTGAAGCTTTCTTT; cdr3_aa: CASRRESTEAFF
v_call: TRBV2; d_call: TRBD1; j_call: TRBJ1-5; clone_size: .; cdr3_nt: TGTGCCAGCAGTGGGACAGGTGGGAGCAATCAGCCCCAGCATTTT; cdr3_aa: CASSGTGGSNQPQHF
v_call: TRBV6-5; d_call: .; j_call: TRBJ1-5; clone_size: .; cdr3_nt: TGTGCCAGCAGTTACTCGTGGACAGCCGATCAGCCCCAGCATTTT; cdr3_aa: CASSYSWTADQPQHF
v_call: TRBV29-1; d_call: TRBD1; j_call: TRBJ2-2; clone_size: .; cdr3_nt: TGCAGCGTTGGACAGGGGAACACCGGGGAGCTGTTTTTT; cdr3_aa: CSVGQGNTGELFF
v_call: TRBV6-4; d_call: .; j_call: TRBJ2-3; clone_size: .; cdr3_nt: TGTGCCAGCAGTGACTCCCCATCGACAGGGAGGTTGGATACGCAGTATTTT; cdr3_aa: CASSDSPSTGRLDTQYF
v_call: TRBV9; d_call: .; j_call: TRBJ2-7; clone_size: .; cdr3_nt: TGTGCCAGCAGCCCTCGAGGAGACAGACCATACGAGCAGTACTTC; cdr3_aa: CASSPRGDRPYEQYF
v_call: TRBV11-3; d_call: .; j_call: TRBJ2-5; clone_size: few; cdr3_nt: TGTGCCAGCAGCTTGGGGGCAGGCTCACAAGAGACCCAGTACTTC; cdr3_aa: CASSLGAGSQETQYF
v_call: TRBV5-4; d_call: TRBD1; j_call: TRBJ1-2; clone_size: few; cdr3_nt: TGTGCCAGCAGGACAGGGGGCGGAGAGGGATATGGCTACACCTTC; cdr3_aa: CASRTGGGEGYGYTF
v_call: TRBV5-6; d_call: TRBD1; j_call: TRBJ2-6; clone_size: .; cdr3_nt: TGTGCCAGCAACACAGGGGTTTCTGGGGCCAACGTCCTGACTTTC; cdr3_aa: CASNTGVSGANVLTF
v_call: TRBV5-1; d_call: TRBD1; j_call: TRBJ2-5; clone_size: .; cdr3_nt: TGCGCCAGCAGCTCAGGACAGGTCCAAGAGACCCAGTACTTC; cdr3_aa: CASSSGQVQETQYF
v_call: TRBV19; d_call: .; j_call: TRBJ1-3; clone_size: .; cdr3_nt: TGTGCCAGTACCCGAGGAGGGAGATCTTCTGGAAACACCATATATTTT; cdr3_aa: CASTRGGRSSGNTIYF
v_call: TRBV2; d_call: .; j_call: TRBJ2-5; clone_size: .; cdr3_nt: TGTGCCAGCCTCCGTGGGCAGGGCCAAGAGACCCAGTACTTC; cdr3_aa: CASLRGQGQETQYF
v_call: TRBV4-3; d_call: TRBD1; j_call: TRBJ1-5; clone_size: .; cdr3_nt: TGCGCCAGCAGCCAAGAGGCAGGGGGCCGTCAGCCCCAGCATTTT; cdr3_aa: CASSQEAGGRQPQHF
v_call: TRBV19; d_call: .; j_call: TRBJ2-5; clone_size: .; cdr3_nt: TGTGCCACCCGTCGGGGGATCCAAGAGACCCAGTACTTC; cdr3_aa: CATRRGIQETQYF
v_call: TRBV5-6; d_call: .; j_call: TRBJ1-4; clone_size: few; cdr3_nt: TGTGCCAGCAGCTTGGGGTTGCAGACTAATGAAAAACTGTTTTTT; cdr3_aa: CASSLGLQTNEKLFF
v_call: TRBV9; d_call: TRBD2; j_call: TRBJ2-5; clone_size: .; cdr3_nt: TGTGCCAGCAGCGTAGACGGGGGGTCCGGGGGGGAGACCCAGTACTTC; cdr3_aa: CASSVDGGSGGETQYF
v_call: TRBV6-4; d_call: TRBD1; j_call: TRBJ1-5; clone_size: .; cdr3_nt: TGTGCCAGCAGTGAAAACAGGGGCCAGCCCCAGCATTTT; cdr3_aa: CASSENRGQPQHF
v_call: TRBV4-1; d_call: TRBD1; j_call: TRBJ2-1; clone_size: once; cdr3_nt: TGCGCCAGCAGCCAAGATTATGGACAGGGGGCTTATGAGCAGTTCTTC; cdr3_aa: CASSQDYGQGAYEQFF
v_call: TRBV5-4; d_call: TRBD1; j_call: TRBJ1-1; clone_size: .; cdr3_nt: TGTGCCAGCAGATCCCGGGACAGAGAGACATCTGAAGCTTTCTTT; cdr3_aa: CASRSRDRETSEAFF
v_call: TRBV2; d_call: .; j_call: TRBJ2-1; clone_size: few; cdr3_nt: TGTGCCAGCAGTGAAGATGTCGGGATGGGGGAGCAGTTCTTC; cdr3_aa: CASSEDVGMGEQFF
v_call: TRBV10-2; d_call: .; j_call: TRBJ1-5; clone_size: .; cdr3_nt: TGCGCCAGCAGTGATAATAGGGCGGGGAATCAGCCCCAGCATTTT; cdr3_aa: CASSDNRAGNQPQHF
v_call: TRBV5-5; d_call: TRBD1; j_call: TRBJ2-2; clone_size: .; cdr3_nt: TGTGCCAGCAGCATCGACAGGGGGCTAGGAGGGACCGGGGAGCTGTTTTTT; cdr3_aa: CASSIDRGLGGTGELFF
v_call: TRBV18; d_call: .; j_call: TRBJ2-7; clone_size: once; cdr3_nt: TGTGCCAGCTCACCACCCTTGACAGTCTACGAGCAGTACTTC; cdr3_aa: CASSPPLTVYEQYF
v_call: TRBV7-6; d_call: .; j_call: TRBJ2-5; clone_size: .; cdr3_nt: TGTGCCAGCAGCTTGGGCAGGTCTAAGGAGGTTAAAGAGACCCAGTACTTC; cdr3_aa: CASSLGRSKEVKETQYF
v_call: TRBV7-9; d_call: TRBD2; j_call: TRBJ2-3; clone_size: .; cdr3_nt: TGTGCCAGCAGCTTTTCGGCGGGGGGCACAGATACGCAGTATTTT; cdr3_aa: CASSFSAGGTDTQYF
v_call: TRBV6-1; d_call: TRBD2; j_call: TRBJ2-5; clone_size: once; cdr3_nt: TGTGCCAGCAGTGAGAGGACTAGCGGGGTTGAGACCCAGTACTTC; cdr3_aa: CASSERTSGVETQYF
v_call: TRBV9; d_call: .; j_call: TRBJ1-2; clone_size: .; cdr3_nt: TGTGCCAGCAGCGCGCTCGGGGGCTACACCTTC; cdr3_aa: CASSALGGYTF
v_call: TRBV7-9; d_call: .; j_call: TRBJ2-5; clone_size: .; cdr3_nt: TGTGCCAGCAACCCGGGCCGGACAGACCAAGAGACCCAGTACTTC; cdr3_aa: CASNPGRTDQETQYF
v_call: TRBV5-1; d_call: TRBD1; j_call: TRBJ1-2; clone_size: .; cdr3_nt: TGCGCCAGCAGCTTCAGACAGGGTGATGACTACACCTTC; cdr3_aa: CASSFRQGDDYTF
v_call: TRBV7-8; d_call: TRBD1; j_call: TRBJ2-1; clone_size: .; cdr3_nt: TGTGCCAGCAGCACTAGACGGGACAGCTCCTACAATGAGCAGTTCTTC; cdr3_aa: CASSTRRDSSYNEQFF
v_call: TRBV5-1; d_call: .; j_call: TRBJ1-6; clone_size: few; cdr3_nt: TGCGCCAGCAGCTACGGACTGCATAATTCACCCCTCCACTTT; cdr3_aa: CASSYGLHNSPLHF
v_call: TRBV5-4; d_call: TRBD1; j_call: TRBJ2-7; clone_size: .; cdr3_nt: TGTGCCAGCAGTCAAAGACAGGGCACCTACGAGCAGTACTTC; cdr3_aa: CASSQRQGTYEQYF
v_call: TRBV27; d_call: TRBD1; j_call: TRBJ2-4; clone_size: .; cdr3_nt: TGTGCCAGCAGTTTTAGACAGGGGGTAGCCAAAAACATTCAGTACTTC; cdr3_aa: CASSFRQGVAKNIQYF
v_call: TRBV7-8; d_call: .; j_call: TRBJ2-5; clone_size: .; cdr3_nt: TGTGCCAGCAGCTTATTTATGGAGACCCAGTACTTC; cdr3_aa: CASSLFMETQYF